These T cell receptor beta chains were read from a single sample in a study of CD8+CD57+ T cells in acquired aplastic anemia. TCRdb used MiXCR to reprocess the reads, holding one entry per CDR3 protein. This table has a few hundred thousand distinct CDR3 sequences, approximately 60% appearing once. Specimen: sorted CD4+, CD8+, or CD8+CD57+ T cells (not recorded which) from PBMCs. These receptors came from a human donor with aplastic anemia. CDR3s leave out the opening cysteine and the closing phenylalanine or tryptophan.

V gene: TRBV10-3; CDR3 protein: AISGQGRNNQPQH
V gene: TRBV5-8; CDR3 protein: ASSLGGLAGGSPF
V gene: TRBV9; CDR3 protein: ASRSENYGYT
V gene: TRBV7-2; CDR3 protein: ASSPRRELF
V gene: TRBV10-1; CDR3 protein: ASSELEVAYEQY
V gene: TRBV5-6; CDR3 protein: ASSLVTTDYEQY
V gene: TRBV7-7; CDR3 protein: ASSPGQSTDTQY
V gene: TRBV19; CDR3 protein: ASSPSSGYEQY
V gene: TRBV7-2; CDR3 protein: ASSPGVLRPQH
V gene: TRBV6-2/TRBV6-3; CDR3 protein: ASSYSNAREQF
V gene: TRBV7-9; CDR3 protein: ASSLGETRSAYEQY
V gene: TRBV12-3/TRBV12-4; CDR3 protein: ASSRQTEAF
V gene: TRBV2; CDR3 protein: ASSDRQGNTEAF
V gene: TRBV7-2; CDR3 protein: ASSSRGGGGYEQY
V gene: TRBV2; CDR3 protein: ASSDPGTGINEQF
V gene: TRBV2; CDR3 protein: ASTLAGGHNEQF
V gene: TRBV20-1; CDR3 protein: SARVAGEGSYEQY
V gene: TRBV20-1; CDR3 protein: SKRGSGGRPYEQY
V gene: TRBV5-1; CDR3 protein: ASSLGRSGNTEAF
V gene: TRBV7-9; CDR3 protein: ASSLDGPQPQH
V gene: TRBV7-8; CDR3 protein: ASSLGGGVAETQY
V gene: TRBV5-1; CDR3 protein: ASSLENNEQF
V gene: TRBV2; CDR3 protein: ASSDRPGSNSPLH
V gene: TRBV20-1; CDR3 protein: SASVGGMNTEAF
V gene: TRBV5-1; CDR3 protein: ASKGGGSEKLF
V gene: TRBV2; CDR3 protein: ASSARQTTNEKLF
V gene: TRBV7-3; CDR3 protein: ASSLGGYT
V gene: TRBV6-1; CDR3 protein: ASRYRVDNYGYT
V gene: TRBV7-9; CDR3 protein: ASSQTSGSPDTQY
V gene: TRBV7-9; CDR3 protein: ARGYGGDRADNSPLH
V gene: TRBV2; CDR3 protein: ASSYDQGHLSYEQY
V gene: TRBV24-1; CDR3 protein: ATSDRTGVNCGYT
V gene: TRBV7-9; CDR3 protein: ASSRRGGNNEQF
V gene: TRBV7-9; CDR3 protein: ASSSNLVSGGRHETQY
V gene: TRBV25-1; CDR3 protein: ASSELGHTESGYT
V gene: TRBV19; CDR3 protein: ASQITAGGGYEQY
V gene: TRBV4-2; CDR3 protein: ASSQDWGGSSNQPQH